This section outlines one T cell receptor beta chain sequence together with its context. Its specific antigen is unknown. Within one base of it there is no much larger clone, and no base qualities were kept. The data were obtained in a study of blood T cell repertoires in COVID-19 (dated by TCRdb to 2020 to 2021). Notes on the research overall: Collaborator samples came from the United States, Italy and Spain and covered acute and convalescent phases of COVID-19. The prospective study material was composed of cDNA or gDNA derived from T cells, B-cell-depleted T cells, or PBMCs. Where available, HLA class I and class II types were obtained from metadata supplied by the sample provider rather than from assay-based typing. The sample metadata nearly always contained a de-identified subject ID, COVID-19 status, age in years and sex. The repertoires were released in a freely available public database intended as a resource for research on the immune response to SARS-CoV-2. The dataset comprised deeply sampled blood TCRbeta repertoires from subjects exposed to, actively infected with, or recovered from COVID-19. Samples came from the ongoing ImmuneRACE study (first 160 participants) plus 1,254 subjects from 6 global collaborators. Results and caveats for the whole study, not just this receptor: The amount of clinical and demographic metadata varied by source and participant and was provided uncurated.

TCRbeta CDR3 regions were amplified from genomic DNA using the immunoSEQ Assay, a bias-controlled multiplex PCR. From the authors' description of their analysis: The number of nucleated cells in each sample was estimated from the amplification of reference gene primers within the assay. To quantify the absolute abundance of each unique TCRbeta CDR3 rearrangement, sequence reads were collapsed and filtered. For each sample, productive Simpson clonality was calculated as the square root of Simpson's diversity index across productive rearrangements. As stored in TCRdb, this immuneACCESS dataset retains in-frame rearrangements with V and J assigned. A fraction of the clones does not appear; measured against another copy, unresolved V genes explain less than half of the discrepancy, and the remainder lacks a known reason. V, J and clone size are those of that table, while D and trimming were read from the DNA. This sample is represented by roughly 260,000 clones; just over 90% of them were singletons. Of the sample, 1.5% to 2% falls within the top ten clones.

Enrolling through a virtual design, the prospective study's participants ranged in age from roughly 18 to 89 years and lived across roughly 24 United States geographic areas. Cohort assignment in the prospective study relied on participant-reported clinical history from a screening survey and a study questionnaire. ImmuneRACE Cohort 3 recovered participants were defined by two consecutive negative NP/OP PCR tests, healthcare professional clearance, or symptom resolution. Each participant in the prospective study had whole blood, serum and a nasopharyngeal or oropharyngeal swab collected by mobile phlebotomists. Participants in the prospective study had the option to provide additional blood draws and questionnaires over an approximately 2-month period. Before DNA extraction, blood samples from the prospective study were shipped at room temperature or frozen. Trimming accounts for 4 bases at V and 5 bases at J, while the number of junction bases matched to no gene is 8. Via the germline V gene, CDR1 is SGHDT and CDR2 YYEEEE. Its CDR3 holds 15 amino acids, cysteine through phenylalanine. The only DNA kept is the CDR3, 45 bases in frame from the first base.

The material sequenced was PBMCs or T cells enriched from blood (not recorded which). The clonotype was recovered from a woman younger than 35 who had recovered from COVID-19. Recombination connected TRBV5-6 to TRBJ1-4, and TRBD1 aligns with 7 junction nucleotides. The CDR3: CASSVFRGRNEKLFF. The sequence in DNA is TGTGCCAGCAGCGTCTTCAGGGGGAGGAATGAAAAACTGTTTTTT.